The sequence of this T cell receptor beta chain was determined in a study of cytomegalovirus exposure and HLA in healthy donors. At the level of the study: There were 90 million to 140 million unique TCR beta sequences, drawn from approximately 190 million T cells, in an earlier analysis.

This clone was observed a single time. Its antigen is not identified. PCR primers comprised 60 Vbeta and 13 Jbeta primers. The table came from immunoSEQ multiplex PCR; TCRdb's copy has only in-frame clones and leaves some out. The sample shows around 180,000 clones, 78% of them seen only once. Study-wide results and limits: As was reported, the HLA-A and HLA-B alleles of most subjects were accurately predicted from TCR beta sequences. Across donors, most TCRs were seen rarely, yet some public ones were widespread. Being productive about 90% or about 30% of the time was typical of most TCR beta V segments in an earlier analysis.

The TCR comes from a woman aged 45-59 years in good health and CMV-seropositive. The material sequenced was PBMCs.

The CDR3 loop reads CASSTLAGGPGEQFF. The CDR3, as DNA: TGTGCCAGTAGTACGCTAGCGGGGGGGCCAGGTGAGCAGTTCTTC. The chain is built from TRBV19 and TRBJ2-1, with TRBD2 identical over 12 bases. This CDR3 spans 15 amino acids. From germline, CDR1 is LNHDA and CDR2 SQIVND (reference sequence). Trimming cost V 4 bases and J 9 bases; bases outside gene matches: 7.